A selection of T cell receptor beta chains follows, all from one sample in a study of OX40 agonist ivuxolimab in advanced cancers. Sequenced by immunoSEQ multiplex PCR; TCRdb stores in-frame clones only, minus some. The data show about 50,000 clones, with about 81% seen just once and around an eighth held by the top ten. This specimen consisted of CD4+ or CD8+ T cells sorted from blood, obtained in a trial of the OX40 agonist ivuxolimab. The receptors stem from an adult with an advanced solid tumor such as melanoma, head and neck, liver or kidney cancer. CDR3s include the opening cysteine and the closing phenylalanine or tryptophan. D genes are given only for firm matches. A row's size may be missing; if present it is once, few, many or a size class.

D gene	CDR3 length	clone size	V gene	J gene	CDR3 DNA	CDR3 protein
.	12	medium-sized	TRBV29-1	TRBJ1-1	TGCAGCGTTTCGGACGGGAACACTGAAGCTTTCTTT	CSVSDGNTEAFF
TRBD1	15	.	TRBV5-1	TRBJ2-7	TGCGCCAGCAGCACTCATACAGGGGTTGAATACGAGCAGTACTTC	CASSTHTGVEYEQYF
TRBD1	17	.	TRBV10-3	TRBJ2-7	TGTGCCATCAGTGAGTCGACTCGGGACAGGGGGCGGAACGAGCAGTACTTC	CAISESTRDRGRNEQYF
.	13	few	TRBV27	TRBJ2-1	TGTGCCAGTCGAACAGGGAACTCCAATGAGCAGTTCTTC	CASRTGNSNEQFF
TRBD2	16	few	TRBV5-1	TRBJ2-3	TGCGCCAGCAGCCTGCCCCTGGCGGGGGGGGCAGATACGCAGTATTTT	CASSLPLAGGADTQYF
TRBD2	16	.	TRBV6-7	TRBJ2-7	TGTGCCAGCAGCCAAGGGACTAGCGGGATTTCCGACGAGCAGTACTTC	CASSQGTSGISDEQYF
.	15	.	TRBV7-8	TRBJ1-2	TGTGCCAGCAGCTTAGAGCAAAGGGGATGGGATGGCTACACCTTC	CASSLEQRGWDGYTF
TRBD1	14	.	TRBV11-2	TRBJ2-7	TGTGCCAGCAGCCTCGGTGACAGGGCGGGCGAGCAGTACTTC	CASSLGDRAGEQYF
.	8	.	TRBV6-7	TRBJ1-1	TGTGCCAGCACTCCGGCTTTCTTT	CASTPAFF
.	15	.	TRBV11-2	TRBJ2-7	TGTGCCAGCAGGAGACTAGTGGGAAGCTCCTACGAGCAGTACTTC	CASRRLVGSSYEQYF
.	13	few	TRBV6-1	TRBJ1-5	TGTGCCAGCAATGGACAGCAGTATCAGCCCCAGCATTTT	CASNGQQYQPQHF
TRBD1	15	.	TRBV19	TRBJ2-3	TGTGCCAGTAGTAGTGGGACAGGGAAGGGAGATACGCAGTATTTT	CASSSGTGKGDTQYF
.	12	.	TRBV6-1	TRBJ1-2	TGTGCCAGCAGTGGAACAGGCCGAGTCTACACCTTC	CASSGTGRVYTF
.	14	.	TRBV7-2	TRBJ1-5	TGTGCCAGCAGCCTCTCGACAGGTTATCAGCCCCAGCATTTT	CASSLSTGYQPQHF
TRBD2	17	.	TRBV11-2	TRBJ2-2	TGTGCCAGCAGCTTAGGGGCGGGACTAGTGGGCACCGGGGAGCTGTTTTTT	CASSLGAGLVGTGELFF
.	15	.	TRBV11-2	TRBJ2-7	TGTGCCAGCAGCAACGCCGGGGGGACAGCCTACGAGCAGTACTTC	CASSNAGGTAYEQYF
.	16	.	TRBV11-2	TRBJ2-7	TGTGCCAGCAGCTTAGATTCGGGGGGCATGGGCTACGAGCAGTACTTC	CASSLDSGGMGYEQYF
.	16	.	TRBV2	TRBJ1-3	TGTGCCAGCATGATAGAGGCAGGGGACTCTGGAAACACCATATATTTT	CASMIEAGDSGNTIYF
.	11	.	TRBV6-1	TRBJ2-7	TGTGCCAGCACTAGGGACTACGAGCAGTACTTC	CASTRDYEQYF
TRBD1	14	.	TRBV10-3	TRBJ1-1	TGTGCCATCAGCGCGGACGGGACAGGGCAGGGAGCTTTCTTT	CAISADGTGQGAFF
.	15	.	TRBV9	TRBJ2-5	TGTGCCAGCAGCGTAGAGGGGAGTAGCGGAGAGACCCAGTACTTC	CASSVEGSSGETQYF
.	15	.	TRBV2	TRBJ2-5	TGTGCCAGCAGTGAAGCGAGGGCAGCTCAAGAGACCCAGTACTTC	CASSEARAAQETQYF
.	12	.	TRBV11-2	TRBJ2-3	TGTGCCAGCAGCTTAGTTCCAGATACGCAGTATTTT	CASSLVPDTQYF
TRBD1	20	once	TRBV6-1	TRBJ1-5	TGTGCCAGCAGTGAAAAGTATGAGGCAGGGGGTACTTATAGCAATCAGCCCCAGCATTTT	CASSEKYEAGGTYSNQPQHF
.	15	.	TRBV19	TRBJ1-5	TGTGCCAGTAGTGCCAGGACAGATTTGGGTCAGCCCCAGCATTTT	CASSARTDLGQPQHF
.	16	.	TRBV4-2	TRBJ2-3	TGTGCCAGCAGCCAGGCTGGTGGGGCGAGCACAGATACGCAGTATTTT	CASSQAGGASTDTQYF
TRBD1	14	.	TRBV7-2	TRBJ1-5	TGTGCCAGCAGCTTGACAGGGGGCCAACAGCCCCAGCATTTT	CASSLTGGQQPQHF
.	14	.	TRBV6-1	TRBJ1-1	TGTGCCAGCATTAACGCCGCGGTAAACACTGAAGCTTTCTTT	CASINAAVNTEAFF
TRBD1	16	.	TRBV5-8	TRBJ2-7	TGTGCCAGCAGCTTGCCGTCCGGGACAGGGTACCACGAGCAGTACTTC	CASSLPSGTGYHEQYF
.	13	.	TRBV19	TRBJ2-1	TGTGCCAGTAGTATGAGGCGGGAAAACGAGCAGTTCTTC	CASSMRRENEQFF
.	11	.	TRBV6-5	TRBJ1-2	TGTGCCAGTTCGGGGATCTATGGCTACACCTTC	CASSGIYGYTF
.	15	.	TRBV6-1	TRBJ1-5	TGTGCCAGCAGTGATAACAGGGCACCCAATCAGCCCCAGCATTTT	CASSDNRAPNQPQHF
.	13	.	TRBV14	TRBJ2-2	TGTGCCAGCAGCCTGGGGGGCTTCCGGGAGCTGTTTTTT	CASSLGGFRELFF
.	13	.	TRBV30	TRBJ2-1	TGTGCCTGGAGCCCAATTCCGCGAGGTGAGCAGTTCTTC	CAWSPIPRGEQFF
.	12	.	TRBV5-1	TRBJ2-3	TGCGCCAGCAGCCTGAGCACAGATACGCAGTATTTT	CASSLSTDTQYF
.	14	.	TRBV6-5	TRBJ2-7	TGTGCCAGCAGCCGACAGGGAGGATATTACGAGCAGTACTTC	CASSRQGGYYEQYF
.	16	.	TRBV28	TRBJ2-4	TGTGCCAGCACCCCCGGAGGAGCTCTAGCCAAAAACATTCAGTACTTC	CASTPGGALAKNIQYF
.	15	.	TRBV7-9	TRBJ1-2	TGTGCCAGCAGCTTAGCTAGAATTGAACCCTATGGCTACACCTTC	CASSLARIEPYGYTF
.	14	.	TRBV5-8	TRBJ1-2	TGTGCCAGCAGCTTTTCAGGGCCACTCTATGGCTACACCTTC	CASSFSGPLYGYTF
TRBD1	16	.	TRBV27	TRBJ1-1	TGTGCCAGCAGTTTCCGATGGACAGGGGAAAACACTGAAGCTTTCTTT	CASSFRWTGENTEAFF
.	14	.	TRBV5-4	TRBJ2-5	TGTGCCAGCAGCTCCCCGGGGGGCCGGGAGACCCAGTACTTC	CASSSPGGRETQYF
TRBD1	14	.	TRBV6-1	TRBJ2-7	TGTGCCAGCAGTGGGACAGGATACTCCTACGAGCAGTACTTC	CASSGTGYSYEQYF
TRBD1	14	.	TRBV30	TRBJ2-2	TGTGCCTACGACAGGGGGCTCACGACCGGGGAGCTGTTTTTT	CAYDRGLTTGELFF
.	15	.	TRBV28	TRBJ2-7	TGTGCCAGCAGTTTAGAACTACCTTTCTCCTACGAGCAGTACTTC	CASSLELPFSYEQYF
TRBD1	12	.	TRBV7-9	TRBJ1-5	TGTGCCAGCCAGGGGGACAATCAGCCCCAGCATTTT	CASQGDNQPQHF
TRBD2	17	few	TRBV15	TRBJ2-1	TGTGCCACCAGCAGAAGCCGTACTAGCGGCTCCTACAATGAGCAGTTCTTC	CATSRSRTSGSYNEQFF
.	14	once	TRBV11-2	TRBJ1-2	TGTGCCAGCAGCTTAGGAATGTTATCAGGGGGCTACACCTTC	CASSLGMLSGGYTF
.	11	.	TRBV6-1	TRBJ1-2	TGTGCCAGCACCAGGGGCTATGGCTACACCTTC	CASTRGYGYTF
.	14	.	TRBV9	TRBJ1-1	TGTGCCAGCAGCCCCCAGGGCGGATACCGGGCCGCTTTCTTT	CASSPQGGYRAAFF
.	12	.	TRBV30	TRBJ1-1	TGTGCCTGGAGCGTACAGGGAAGGAAAGCTTTCTTT	CAWSVQGRKAFF
TRBD1	13	once	TRBV9	TRBJ2-4	TGTGCCAGCAGCGTAGCTACGAGGGGGCTTCAGTACTTC	CASSVATRGLQYF
.	17	.	TRBV18	TRBJ2-1	TGTGCCAGCTCCTTGATAGCGGAGGCCCCGTCCGGGGATGAGCAGTTCTTC	CASSLIAEAPSGDEQFF
TRBD1	15	.	TRBV25-1	TRBJ2-4	TGTGCCAGCAGTGAATCTGGACAGGGTCGGAACATTCAGTACTTC	CASSESGQGRNIQYF
.	16	.	TRBV2	TRBJ1-1	TGTGCCAGCAGTCAGATCTCTCCGGGGGGTGGGACTGAAGCTTTCTTT	CASSQISPGGGTEAFF
TRBD1	15	many	TRBV6-6	TRBJ1-2	TGTGCCAGCAGGGGACAGCAGGTTTCTAACTATGGCTACACCTTC	CASRGQQVSNYGYTF
.	14	.	TRBV5-1	TRBJ2-5	TGCGCCAGCAGCTTGGTTGGATCCCAAGAGACCCAGTACTTC	CASSLVGSQETQYF
TRBD2	16	.	TRBV5-1	TRBJ2-1	TGCGCCAGCAGCACACTAGCGGGAGGATCCTACAATGAGCAGTTCTTC	CASSTLAGGSYNEQFF
.	15	.	TRBV15	TRBJ1-4	TGTGCCACCAGCAGAGCTAAACAGAATAATGAAAAACTGTTTTTT	CATSRAKQNNEKLFF
.	16	.	TRBV7-8	TRBJ2-3	TGTGCCAGCAGCCCCCCTACGACAGCCTTCACAGATACGCAGTATTTT	CASSPPTTAFTDTQYF